This T cell receptor (beta chain) was documented in a study of shared clonotypes between healthy human individuals (dated by TCRdb to 2018 to 2021). Regarding the complete study: The cohort included a few men and two women between 18 and 49 years of age. Per donor, three plates each were used for CD4 naive and CD4 memory, two for CD8 naive, and one for CD8 memory. To estimate repertoire size and how much clonotype sharing occurs between individuals, the study deeply sequenced the blood TCR repertoires of about five healthy adults. Libraries were prepared and TCR repertoires were sequenced by different laboratories using diverse techniques, in order to increase sequencing depth and limit assay-specific biases. Between about 0.9 and 9 billion PBMCs per donor were obtained by leukapheresis.

Using the deep immunoSEQ assay, TCR CDR3 regions were amplified from genomic DNA by multiplex PCR. Extracted genomic DNA from each cell subset was distributed evenly across all wells of several immunoSEQ 96-well plates, and each plate was treated as a replicate. For sorted subsets, each replicate PCR was loaded with 200 ng genomic DNA, equivalent to about 33,000 T cell genomes. The purified libraries were quantified using a Qubit 3.0 fluorometer, sized with a Bioanalyzer 2100, and then quantified again using the KAPA Library Quantification kit. Every immunoSEQ 96-well plate was sequenced on a separate single-read 150-cycle Illumina NextSeq 550 flow cell. Turning to the authors' computational methods: Because the immunoSEQ output included only junctional sequences and no quality scores, the filtering could not be the same as the filtering used for full-length reads. To assign V/J genes and CDR3, sequences were annotated using PyIR, a Python wrapper for IgBLAST v1.9, with IMGT germline references. Reads with weak V/J assignments (E-value above 1e-6), missing CDR3, stop codons, out-of-frame junctions, or ambiguous translated residues were removed. V3J clonotypes were defined by identical inferred V gene, J gene, and CDR3 amino acid sequence. To compute the percentage overlap between repertoires, the number of shared unique clonotypes was divided by the size of the smaller repertoire. Repertoire richness was assessed with RTK rarefaction, the Chao1 estimator, and Recon v2.1 estimates of unobserved clonotypes. For all TCRbeta clonotypes obtained by the gDNA method from a handful of donors, generation probabilities were computed with OLGA. TCRdb provides this immuneACCESS table in a form limited to in-frame rearrangements. Some clones are lacking; in checked studies, under half of them reflect an unresolved V gene, and why the rest are absent is not known. Clone size and the V and J calls come from that table; the DNA yielded D and trimming. The sample table records over 150,000 clones; approximately 70% of these occur just once. The ten largest make up more than 9% of the sample.

In the case of this clone: Its antigen is unknown. Qualities for individual bases were not recorded, and no much larger clone is one base off.

The donors were healthy, HIV-negative adults with no recently reported acute infections or vaccinations. All donors were Caucasian adults living in Nashville, Tennessee, USA. CD4+ T cells were enriched through magnetic negative selection, after which naive cells were positively selected on CD45RA and the remaining negative fraction served as the memory subset. Blood was obtained by leukapheresis, after which PBMCs were separated by Ficoll-Histopaque density gradient centrifugation and cryopreserved in liquid nitrogen vapor phase. Analytical flow cytometry was used to check the purity and quantity of every magnetically sorted T cell population. Genomic DNA was isolated from each sorted fraction and quantified by UV absorbance on a Nanodrop 2000c. CDR1 and CDR2 (GTSNPN, SVGIG) derive from the germline V gene (reference sequence). The cysteine opens and the phenylalanine closes a CDR3 of 16 amino acids. The only DNA kept is the CDR3, 48 bases in frame from the first base. V drops 4 bases and J drops 2 bases, leaving 18 bases in between.

The investigation overall reported the following: Pairwise subsampling led to the expectation that sequencing depth would affect the degree of clonotype sharing among donors. Larger estimated clonotype richness was generally found for naive subsets than for memory subsets. Only blood was sampled, and tissue TCR repertoires likely differ from those in blood. Incomplete sequencing was indicated by rarefaction of sorted-subset datasets, despite the large sequencing depth. Higher generation probabilities were observed for clonotypes shared by all four sorted-subset donors than for non-shared clonotypes. Across four donors, approximately 5% of naive CD4, more than 3% of naive CD8, approximately 2.5% of memory CD4, and roughly 0.4% of memory CD8 clonotypes were shared. The small number of donors limited the genetic and exposure-history diversity represented.

The clonotype originates from a man aged 30 to 45 in good health. This chain is built from TRBV30 and TRBJ2-1, and TRBD2 may be the D gene, going by 6 matching bases. The sequenced sample was memory CD4+ T cells sorted from blood. In light of the paper, this sample's cell subset or site label describes: CD45RA-negative fraction. The bases are TGTGCCTGGAATCCCCGTGGAGCGGGCCCCTACAATGAGCAGTTCTTC. Its protein reads: CAWNPRGAGPYNEQFF.